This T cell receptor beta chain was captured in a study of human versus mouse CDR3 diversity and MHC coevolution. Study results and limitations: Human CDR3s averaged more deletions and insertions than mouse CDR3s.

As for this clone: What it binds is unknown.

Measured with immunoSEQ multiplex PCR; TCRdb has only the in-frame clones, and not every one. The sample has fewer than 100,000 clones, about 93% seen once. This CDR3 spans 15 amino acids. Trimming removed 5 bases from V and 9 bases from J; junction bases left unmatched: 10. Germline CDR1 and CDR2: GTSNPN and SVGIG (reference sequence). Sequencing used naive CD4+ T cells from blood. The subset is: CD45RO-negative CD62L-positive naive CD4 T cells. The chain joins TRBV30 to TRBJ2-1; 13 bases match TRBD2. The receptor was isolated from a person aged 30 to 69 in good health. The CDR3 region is CAWRRTSGSRAEQFF. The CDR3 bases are TGTGCCTGGCGCCGGACTAGCGGGAGTAGGGCTGAGCAGTTCTTC.